The 19 T cell receptor beta chains given below trace back to one sample, sequenced in a study of T cell repertoires in cytomegalovirus infection. TCRdb re-called the reads through MiXCR, storing one row per CDR3 protein. Among approximately 700,000 distinct CDR3 sequences listed, roughly 35% were seen once. The sequenced sample was PBMCs. The receptors were gathered from a human donor in good health (CMV status not recorded). Some clones in this sample may be carry-over from other donors' samples.

The CDR3 spells CSAPSTEPAGPQHF. The DNA for the CDR3 is TGCAGTGCCCCGAGTACCGAACCAGCGGGGCCCCAGCATTTT. The chain joins TRBV20-1 to TRBJ1-5; D is uncertain. Trimming removed 6 bases from V and 9 bases from J, with 21 bases in between. This CDR3 has 14 amino acids. CDR1 and CDR2 (germline): DFQATT, SNEGSKA (reference sequence).

The chain joins TRBV6-1 to TRBJ1-5; D ambiguous. Germline assignment: CDR1 MNHNS and CDR2 SASEGT. Deletions cut 2 bases from V and 3 bases from J, with 14 bases between. This CDR3 region has 16 residues. The CDR3 DNA sequence: TGTGCCAGCAGTGAATTCGGGGTCCGCGCCAATCAGCCCCAGCATTTT. It translates to CASSEFGVRANQPQHF.

This clonotype has a handful of counts. This chain uses TRBV7-6 with TRBJ1-1, with a possible D match to TRBD1 (6 bases). Between the trimmed V and J ends, which lost 5 bases and 4 bases, there was a span of 8 bases. Germline CDR1 reads SGHVS; CDR2 reads FNYEAQ. The CDR3 is made up of 12 amino acids. The CDR3, as DNA: TGTGCCAGCAGCCAGGGGATCACTGAAGCTTTCTTT. It yields the protein CASSQGITEAFF.

The rearrangement joins TRBV7-2 to TRBJ1-4, with TRBD1 as a possible D gene (5 bases). CDR3 length: 13 amino acids. CDR1 SGHTA and CDR2 FQGNSA come from the germline V gene. V was cut by 5 bases and J by 8 bases, with 12 bases left in between. CDR3 residues: CASSRVRGEKLFF. The CDR3 DNA sequence: TGTGCCAGCAGCCGCGTTAGGGGAGAAAAACTGTTTTTT.

This clonotype was picked up many times. This chain connects TRBV6-1 to TRBJ2-5; D possibly uses TRBD1 or TRBD2 (5 bases each). CDR3 length: 14 residues. V was clipped by 3 bases and J by 6 bases, with 14 bases between them. The germline CDR1 and CDR2 sequences are MNHNS and SASEGT. CDR3 coding DNA: TGTGCCAGCAGTGAGCTCCGGGACCCGCAGACCCAGTACTTC. It yields the protein CASSELRDPQTQYF.

In the case of this clonotype: A read error may explain this, as a much larger clone is one base away. It is likely a read error, because the conserved phenylalanine at the end of the CDR3 is missing. The chain combines TRBV7-6 with TRBJ2-7, with 12 positions matching TRBD1. Unmatched junction bases numbered 10, after V lost 5 bases and J lost 5 bases. The CDR3 covers 16 residues. The germline gives CDR1 SGHVS, CDR2 FNYEAQ. This CDR3 is CASSNTRDRGLHEQYL. CDR3 sequence (DNA): TGTGCCAGCAGCAACACCCGGGACAGGGGGCTTCACGAGCAGTACTTA.

Only a few counts were recorded for this clonotype. V gene TRBV19 combines with J gene TRBJ2-2; 7 bases are a match to TRBD1. The germline CDR1 and CDR2 sequences are LNHDA and SQIVND (reference sequence). This CDR3 has 16 residues. The ends lost 2 bases at V and 6 bases at J; junction bases unmatched: 9. CDR3 residues: CASSIIRGMGSGELFF. CDR3 sequence (DNA): TGTGCCAGTAGTATAATCAGGGGGATGGGGTCCGGGGAGCTGTTTTTT.

The table lists this clonotype with many counts. The chain is built from TRBV6-6 and TRBJ2-5, with D maybe TRBD1 (6 bases). Trimming removed 0 bases from V and 4 bases from J, with 15 bases in between. Germline assignment: CDR1 MNHNY and CDR2 SVGAGI (reference sequence). CDR3 length: 16 amino acids. CDR3 DNA: TGTGCCAGCAGTTACTCGAGCAGGGGTAGTGCAGAGACCCAGTACTTC. This gives the protein CASSYSSRGSAETQYF.

This chain uses TRBV20-1 with TRBJ2-1, with D perhaps matching TRBD2 (6 bases). The CDR3 is 11 residues long. The germline V gene has CDR1 DFQATT and CDR2 SNEGSKA (reference sequence). V was clipped by 7 bases and J by 6 bases, with 10 bases between them. The CDR3 protein is CSGGICNEQFF. DNA of the CDR3: TGCAGTGGCGGGATTTGCAATGAGCAGTTCTTC.

This clonotype was seen a single time. The CDR3 nucleotides read TGTGCCAGCAACCTGGACTGGGGAGAAAAACTGTTTTTT. It encodes CASNLDWGEKLFF. The chain carries TRBV5-5 and TRBJ1-4; D is unresolved. The CDR3 contains 13 residues. Germline V gene lookup returns CDR1 SGHKS and CDR2 YYEKEE (reference sequence). V was cut by 6 bases and J by 8 bases, with 14 bases left in between.

This clonotype was picked up a small number of times. The gene calls are TRBV28 and TRBJ2-7; no reliable D call. This CDR3 region has 14 residues. Germline values: CDR1 MDHEN, CDR2 SYDVKM. Trimming took 6 bases from V and 6 from J, leaving 18 bases between them. The CDR3 is CASSLPGAVVEQYF. The CDR3 nucleotides read TGTGCCAGCAGCTTGCCCGGCGCCGTGGTCGAGCAGTACTTC.

Notes on this clonotype: This may come from a read error, since a much larger clone is one base off. The gene calls are TRBV7-2 and TRBJ2-4; no clear D gene. Trimming took 5 bases from V and 1 from J, leaving 15 bases between them. CDR1 SGHTA and CDR2 FQGNSA come from the germline V gene. The CDR3 runs 16 residues. The CDR3: CASSANSGMAKNIQYF. The DNA for the CDR3 is TGTGCCAGCAGCGCAAACAGTGGGATGGCCAAAAACATTCAGTACTTC.

This chain joins TRBV6-2 or TRBV6-3 and TRBJ1-2; D is unresolved. V lost 2 bases and J lost 2, with 6 bases in between. Looked up from germline, CDR1 is MNHEY and CDR2 is SVGEGT. CDR3 length: 13 amino acids. The CDR3 is CASSYPQNYGYTF. CDR3 DNA: TGTGCCAGCAGTTACCCACAGAACTATGGCTACACCTTC.

The genes are TRBV5-5 and TRBJ2-7; 7 positions agree with TRBD1. V gave up 1 base and J gave up 3 bases; unmatched junction bases: 10. Germline V lookup: CDR1 SGHKS, CDR2 YYEKEE (reference sequence). This CDR3 region has 16 residues. CDR3 region: CASSLLVRDSHYEQYF. Written as DNA, the CDR3 is TGTGCCAGCAGCTTGCTCGTCCGGGACAGTCACTACGAGCAGTACTTC.

Concerning this clonotype: An end of the junction does not agree with germline; a read error may underlie this. This chain joins TRBV10-3 and TRBJ1-1, with no clear D. The CDR3 runs to 14 residues. Germline loops: CDR1 ENHRY, CDR2 SYGVKD. The CDR3 sequence: CAISEYETATEALF. The CDR3 nucleotides read TGTGCCATCAGTGAATACGAGACCGCCACTGAAGCTCTCTTT.

This clonotype was recorded at least ten times. This chain uses TRBV28 with TRBJ2-2; the D gene is possibly TRBD1 (6 bases). The CDR3 runs to 15 residues. Trimming took off 6 bases at V and 4 bases at J, with 15 bases between the two ends. The germline gives CDR1 MDHEN, CDR2 SYDVKM. In nucleotides, the CDR3 is TGTGCCAGCAGCTCACTGGACAGACCCACCGGGGAGCTGTTTTTT. It specifies CASSSLDRPTGELFF.

The chain recombines TRBV2 with TRBJ2-5, with 15 bases aligning to TRBD2. V lost 4 bases and J lost 3; bases outside the gene matches: 3. The CDR3 runs 16 residues. Germline values: CDR1 SNHLY, CDR2 FYNNEI. CDR3 region: CASSGGLAGGKETQYF. The CDR3 bases are TGTGCCAGCAGTGGCGGACTAGCGGGGGGGAAAGAGACCCAGTACTTC.

V usage is TRBV9 and J usage is TRBJ1-2, with D possibly being TRBD1 (5 bases). Between the trimmed V and J ends, which lost 3 bases and 4 bases, there was a span of 7 bases. The germline CDR1 and CDR2 sequences are SGDLS and YYNGEE. The CDR3 runs 12 residues. In DNA form, the CDR3 reads TGTGCCAGCAGCGCCCAGGGCTATGGCTACACCTTC. It codes for CASSAQGYGYTF.

In this sample, this clonotype turned up a few times. The V gene is TRBV10-3, the J gene TRBJ2-3, with 9 bases fitting TRBD1. The CDR3 has 15 residues. CDR1 is ENHRY, CDR2 SYGVKD, per germline. Trimming at V came to 4 bases and at J to 0 bases, leaving 2 bases not matched to a gene. CDR3 in amino acids: CAISGTGASTDTQYF. The CDR3 DNA follows: TGTGCCATCAGTGGGACAGGGGCTAGCACAGATACGCAGTATTTT.